This entry lists 30 T cell receptor beta chains sequenced from one sample in a study of CD8+ T cells in alopecia areata. Treatment denoted: oral pan-JAK inhibitor, 5-10 mg twice daily. It was cDNA, reverse transcribed from extracted RNA, that served as the sequencing template. Sequencing was performed with immunoSEQ multiplex PCR; in TCRdb, only in-frame clones are kept and a portion is missing. The sample lists fewer than 250,000 clones; around two fifths were seen once. Sequenced here: CD4+ T cells sorted from blood, sampled at approximately week 30, from a patient treated with tofacitinib. These receptors all stem from a human donor with alopecia areata.

This chain's CDR3 is CASTPGEGVPNEKLFF. The DNA of the CDR3 is TGCGCCAGCACTCCCGGGGAAGGGGTCCCTAATGAAAAACTGTTTTTT. V and J are TRBV5-1 and TRBJ1-4, with D possibly matching TRBD1 (5 bases). V was pared by 6 bases and J by 3 bases, with 18 bases between. The length of the CDR3 is 16 residues. The germline V gene has CDR1 SGHRS and CDR2 YFSETQ.

The gene calls are TRBV2 and TRBJ1-1, with TRBD1 matching over 7 bases. The CDR3 covers 14 residues. V gave up 6 bases and J gave up 1 base; unmatched junction bases: 5. CDR1 and CDR2 (germline): SNHLY, FYNNEI. In DNA form, the CDR3 reads TGTGCCAGCAGCGCACGGACAGGGAACACTGAAGCTTTCTTT. Its protein product is CASSARTGNTEAFF.

The chain carries TRBV29-1 and TRBJ2-2; TRBD1 matches at 8 bases. The CDR3 is 14 amino acids. With V trimmed by 6 bases and J by 1 base, 4 bases remained unmatched. From germline, CDR1 is SQVTM and CDR2 ANQGSEA. This CDR3 is CSVPGTGNTGELFF. DNA for the CDR3: TGCAGCGTACCTGGGACAGGGAACACCGGGGAGCTGTTTTTT.

V gene TRBV5-6 combines with J gene TRBJ2-7; TRBD1 agrees at 7 bases. Per the germline V gene, CDR1 is SGHDT and CDR2 is YYEEEE. V was clipped by 8 bases and J by 3 bases; unmatched bases: 8. The CDR3 loop spans 13 amino acids. As DNA, the CDR3 is TGTGCCAGTCGAGGGACAGCCCGCTACGAGCAGTACTTC. Translation: CASRGTARYEQYF. Full variable domain (remainder filled in from reference TRBV5-6 and TRBJ2-7): DAGVTQSPTHLIKTRGQQVTLRCSPKSGHDTVSWYQQALGQGPQFIFQYYEEEERQRGNFPDRFSGHQFPNYSSELNVNALLLGDSALYLCASRGTARYEQYFGPGTRLTVT.

This sequence joins TRBV5-1 and TRBJ2-3; D remains ambiguous. There are 14 residues in the CDR3. Germline CDR1 is SGHRS and CDR2 is YFSETQ. V was trimmed by 1 base and J by 0 bases, leaving 6 bases between them. CDR3 bases: TGCGCCAGCAGCTTGACGATTAGCACAGATACGCAGTATTTT. Amino acid sequence: CASSLTISTDTQYF.

This clone has more than one count but fewer than ten. The rearrangement uses TRBV30 and TRBJ2-7, with D perhaps matching TRBD2 (5 bases). The CDR3 loop spans 12 amino acids. V dropped 0 bases and J dropped 5 bases, with 8 bases sitting between them. Per the germline V gene, CDR1 is GTSNPN and CDR2 is SVGIG (reference sequence). The CDR3 coding sequence is TGTGCCTGGAGTGTAATGAGGGACGAGCAGTACTTC. This gives the protein CAWSVMRDEQYF.

The J gene is TRBJ1-5, the V gene TRBV4-1; the match to TRBD1 covers 7 bases. J gave up 2 bases and V 2 bases, and 0 bases lay outside the gene matches. This CDR3 is built from 14 residues. Germline V gives CDR1 MGHRA, CDR2 YSYEKL. CDR3 in DNA: TGCGCCAGCAGCCAAACAGGGGGCAATCAGCCCCAGCATTTT. Amino acid sequence: CASSQTGGNQPQHF.

This clone appeared a few times. J is TRBJ2-3 and V is TRBV11-2; TRBD2 agrees at 14 bases. The germline CDR1 and CDR2 sequences are SGHAT and FQNNGV. The V and J ends lost 5 bases and 4 bases, in that order; junction bases with no gene match: 11. The CDR3 consists of 18 residues. This CDR3 is CASSTLQTSGRAPDTQYF. CDR3 coding DNA: TGTGCCAGCAGCACACTCCAGACTAGCGGGAGGGCCCCAGATACGCAGTATTTT.

This clone turned up a few times. The CDR3 bases are TGTGCCAGTAGTATAGCACGGGATCAGCCCCAGCATTTT. Translating it yields CASSIARDQPQHF. V usage is TRBV19 and J usage is TRBJ1-5, with D hard to call. Deletions cut 1 base from V and 5 bases from J, with 6 bases between. The CDR3 is made up of 13 amino acids. The germline CDR1 and CDR2 sequences are LNHDA and SQIVND (reference sequence).

This clone turned up a few times. The V and J genes are TRBV5-1 and TRBJ1-2; 12 nucleotides line up with TRBD1. V gave up 3 bases and J gave up 7 bases; unmatched junction bases: 10. Germline loops: CDR1 SGHRS, CDR2 YFSETQ. This CDR3 has 16 amino acids. CDR3 in DNA: TGCGCCAGCAGCTACCAGCCGGGACAGGGGGCGGGTGGCTACACCTTC. Translated: CASSYQPGQGAGGYTF.

The chain joins TRBV6-5 to TRBJ2-7; D might be TRBD2 (5 bases). The ends were cut back, 6 bases at V and 0 bases at J, with 15 bases in the middle. In germline, CDR1 is MNHEY, CDR2 SVGAGI. The CDR3 spans 15 residues. CDR3 nucleotide sequence: TGTGCCAGCAGCCCCCAACAAGCGGCCTCCTACGAGCAGTACTTC. Its translation: CASSPQQAASYEQYF.

This clone appeared a few times. The rearrangement links TRBV9 to TRBJ1-1, with D possibly being TRBD1 (6 bases). Germline V CDR1 and CDR2: SGDLS, YYNGEE. V was trimmed by 0 bases and J by 3 bases, leaving 9 bases between them. CDR3 length: 14 amino acids. For the CDR3, the DNA is TGTGCCAGCAGCGTAGTGGACAGATACACTGAAGCTTTCTTT. Translated, it gives CASSVVDRYTEAFF.

This chain connects TRBV5-1 to TRBJ2-5; TRBD1 agrees at 8 bases. The germline CDR1 and CDR2 sequences are SGHRS and YFSETQ. CDR3 size: 14 residues. After removal of 3 bases from V and 3 bases from J, the junction contained 4 bases not matched to a gene. The CDR3 here is CASSWGTGEETQYF. CDR3 DNA: TGCGCCAGCAGCTGGGGGACAGGAGAAGAGACCCAGTACTTC.

This rearrangement joins TRBV4-2 to TRBJ2-3, with 7 positions matching TRBD2. This CDR3 contains 16 residues. V dropped 0 bases and J dropped 0; count of bases not matched to a gene: 3. The germline V gene has CDR1 LGHNA and CDR2 YNFKEQ. As DNA, the CDR3 is TGTGCCAGCAGCCAAGAACTAGCGTTGAGCACAGATACGCAGTATTTT. Translated, it gives CASSQELALSTDTQYF.

The chain carries TRBV6-6 and TRBJ1-2; 9 nucleotides agree with TRBD1. CDR1 and CDR2 from the germline V gene are MNHNY and SVGAGI (reference sequence). The CDR3 is 15 residues long. V lost 0 bases and J lost 4; bases outside the gene matches: 3. The CDR3, as DNA: TGTGCCAGCAGTTACTCGGGACAGGGCTCCTATGGCTACACCTTC. Translated, it gives CASSYSGQGSYGYTF.

This clone was seen only a few times. The chain is built from TRBV16 and TRBJ1-1; D gene unclear. Trimming took off 0 bases at V and 1 base at J, with 6 bases between the two ends. The CDR3 has 14 amino acids. Germline assignment: CDR1 KGHSY and CDR2 FQNENV. CDR3 in amino acids: CASSQSRANTEAFF. DNA of the CDR3: TGTGCCAGCAGCCAATCTAGGGCGAACACTGAAGCTTTCTTT. The entire variable domain, with the rest obtained from reference TRBV16 and TRBJ1-1, is as follows: GEEVAQTPKHLVRGEGQKAKLYCAPIKGHSYVFWYQQVLKNEFKFLISFQNENVFDETGMPKERFSAKCLPNSPCSLEIQATKLEDSAVYFCASSQSRANTEAFFGQGTRLTVV.

This clone was detected only a few times. The J gene is TRBJ1-4, the V gene TRBV29-1; 7 bases align to TRBD1. CDR3 length: 12 amino acids. Germline V gene lookup returns CDR1 SQVTM and CDR2 ANQGSEA. The V gene end was trimmed by 5 bases and the J gene end by 7 bases; junction bases not matched to a gene: 4. The CDR3 nucleotides read TGCAGCGTTATAGGGGGCCGTGAAAAACTGTTTTTT. It encodes CSVIGGREKLFF.

This clone was found a few times. The chain combines TRBV7-9 with TRBJ2-7; 10 bases map to TRBD2. Losses at the gene ends were 5 bases for V and 3 bases for J; bases not matched to a gene: 7. CDR1 SEHNR and CDR2 FQNEAQ come from the germline V gene (reference sequence). CDR3 length equals 15 residues. The CDR3 reads CASSGTSVGYYEQYF. In DNA, the CDR3 is TGTGCCAGCAGCGGGACTAGCGTGGGGTACTACGAGCAGTACTTC.

V is TRBV9 and J is TRBJ2-1, with TRBD2 as a possible D gene (6 bases). V lost 0 bases to trimming and J lost 8 bases, with 12 bases between them. Germline V gene sequence: CDR1 SGDLS, CDR2 YYNGEE. This CDR3 contains 14 residues. The CDR3 nucleotides are TGTGCCAGCAGCGTAGTTCGGAGGGGCGATGAGCAGTTCTTC. It is translated as CASSVVRRGDEQFF.

The V and J genes are TRBV7-8 and TRBJ1-5; D is ambiguous. The CDR3 extends over 13 amino acids. V dropped 2 bases and J dropped 5 bases, with 7 bases sitting between them. From germline, CDR1 is SGHVS and CDR2 FQNEAQ. The CDR3, as DNA: TGTGCCAGCAGCTTAAGTGGGGATCAGCCCCAGCATTTT. Translated: CASSLSGDQPQHF. Filled out from reference TRBV7-8 and TRBJ1-5, the complete variable domain reads GAGVSQSPRYKVAKRGQDVALRCDPISGHVSLFWYQQALGQGPEFLTYFQNEAQLDKSGLPSDRFFAERPEGSVSTLKIQRTQQEDSAVYLCASSLSGDQPQHFGDGTRLSIL.

This clone was found many times. The gene calls are TRBV7-8 and TRBJ2-7; D tentatively reads TRBD1 or TRBD2 (7 bases each). This CDR3 spans 16 amino acids. Germline CDR1 reads SGHVS; CDR2 reads FQNEAQ. V was shortened by 5 bases and J by 0 bases, with 17 bases between the two germline ends. CDR3 DNA sequence: TGTGCCAGCAGCGCCAGGGGGGGGACTCGCTCCTACGAGCAGTACTTC. Translated: CASSARGGTRSYEQYF.

This clone has just one count. V gene TRBV30 combines with J gene TRBJ2-7; tentatively, D is TRBD1 (6 bases). The CDR3 totals 14 residues. V was shortened by 3 bases and J by 2 bases, with 14 bases between the two germline ends. Looked up from germline, CDR1 is GTSNPN and CDR2 is SVGIG (reference sequence). This CDR3 is CAWSKVGGPYEQYF. CDR3 nucleotides: TGTGCCTGGAGCAAAGTAGGGGGACCCTACGAGCAGTACTTC. Filled out from reference TRBV30 and TRBJ2-7, the complete variable domain reads SQTIHQWPATLVQPVGSPLSLECTVEGTSNPNLYWYRQAAGRGLQLLFYSVGIGQISSEVPQNLSASRPQDRQFILSSKKLLLSDSGFYLCAWSKVGGPYEQYFGPGTRLTVT.

The rearrangement joins TRBV18 to TRBJ2-7, with 8 bases identical to TRBD1. J gave up 4 bases and V 6 bases, and 11 bases lay outside the gene matches. Germline loops: CDR1 KGHSH, CDR2 LQKENI. This CDR3 contains 15 residues. In nucleotides, the CDR3 is TGTGCCAGCTCGCCTGCTTGGACAGGGAAATACGAGCAGTACTTC. Protein: CASSPAWTGKYEQYF. Looking up the rest from reference TRBV18 and TRBJ2-7 gives the full variable domain: NAGVMQNPRHLVRRRGQEARLRCSPMKGHSHVYWYRQLPEEGLKFMVYLQKENIIDESGMPKERFSAEFPKEGPSILRIQQVVRGDSAAYFCASSPAWTGKYEQYFGPGTRLTVT.

CDR3 bases: TGCAGCGTAAGACTAGCAAAGAGGAACACCGGGGAGCTGTTTTTT. It specifies CSVRLAKRNTGELFF. V and J are TRBV29-1 and TRBJ2-2; TRBD2 agrees at 7 bases. The CDR3 contains 15 residues. CDR1 is SQVTM, CDR2 ANQGSEA, per germline. With V trimmed by 6 bases and J by 1 base, 8 bases remained unmatched.

V is TRBV7-2 and J is TRBJ1-4; TRBD1 matches at 9 bases. V was pared by 5 bases and J by 8 bases, with 9 bases of the junction left unmatched. This CDR3 is built from 15 residues. Per germline, CDR1 SGHTA and CDR2 FQGNSA. The CDR3 loop reads CASSNRDRAGEKLFF. The DNA for the CDR3 is TGTGCCAGCAGCAACCGGGACAGGGCCGGCGAAAAACTGTTTTTT.

The chain couples TRBV30 to TRBJ1-2; D is ambiguous. CDR1 GTSNPN and CDR2 SVGIG come from the germline V gene (reference sequence). This CDR3 comprises 13 residues. Deletions cut 5 bases from V and 7 bases from J, with 17 bases between. The CDR3 nucleotides are TGTGCCTGGTTCCAGAATCAGCCGGGTGGCTACACCTTC. This sequence encodes CAWFQNQPGGYTF.

The chain uses TRBV18 and TRBJ2-7; the D is unclear. Germline-derived CDR1 and CDR2 are KGHSH and LQKENI. Trimming took 5 bases from V and 5 from J, leaving 13 bases between them. The CDR3 runs 13 residues. CDR3 loop: CASSVIGPNEQYF. The CDR3 DNA reads TGTGCCAGCTCAGTCATAGGGCCCAACGAGCAGTACTTC.

The chain couples TRBV18 to TRBJ2-2, with 8 bases identical to TRBD2. V shed 0 bases, J shed 0 bases, and the junction held 3 bases outside the gene matches. CDR1 and CDR2 (germline): KGHSH, LQKENI. The CDR3 contains 17 residues. For the CDR3, the DNA is TGTGCCAGCTCACCACCGACCGGGGGGGCGAACACCGGGGAGCTGTTTTTT. Protein product: CASSPPTGGANTGELFF.

This chain joins TRBV12-5 and TRBJ2-5; tentatively, D is TRBD1 (6 bases). CDR1 and CDR2 (germline): LGHNT, FRNRAP. The V and J ends lost 5 bases and 7 bases respectively, with 17 bases between them. This CDR3 contains 14 residues. CDR3 protein: CASGVNRDSGTQYF. The CDR3 DNA reads TGTGCTAGTGGTGTAAACAGGGATTCCGGGACCCAGTACTTC.

This chain links TRBV7-2 with TRBJ1-2, with D uncertain. Trimming cost V 1 base and J 4 bases, with 13 bases left between them. Germline V gene lookup returns CDR1 SGHTA and CDR2 FQGNSA. CDR3 length: 15 residues. CDR3 nucleotides: TGTGCCAGCAGCTTAGAGGGCCCGTCAGGCTATGGCTACACCTTC. It specifies CASSLEGPSGYGYTF.